The sequence of this TCR beta chain was determined in a study of shared clonotypes between healthy human individuals. Study-wide results and limits: Sample collection involved blood only; tissue repertoires are likely different.

At a deep level, the assay was run. Data came from immunoSEQ multiplex PCR; TCRdb stores just in-frame clones and leaves some out. Among over a million clones listed, more than 60% were seen once. Note on this clone: What it recognizes is unknown.

The sequence derives from a man younger than 35 in good health. Sequenced sample: memory CD4+ T cells sorted from blood. Subset denoted: CD45RA-negative fraction.

CDR3 nucleotides: TGTGCCATCAGCCAAGGACAGGGGAATGAAAAACTGTTTTTT. This codes for CAISQGQGNEKLFF. The chain has TRBV10-3 and TRBJ1-4; 9 positions agree with TRBD1. V gave up 6 bases and J gave up 5 bases; unmatched junction bases: 4. CDR3 length equals 14 residues. Per germline, CDR1 ENHRY and CDR2 SYGVKD.